A selection of T cell receptor beta chains follows, all from one sample in a study of PD-L1 blockade in urothelial cancer. Method: immunoSEQ multiplex PCR; TCRdb's copy keeps in-frame clones and lacks some. This sample carries tens of thousands of clones, over 70% of them seen once, and the ten largest clones take about 16%. The sequencing here drew on PBMCs, taken around atezolizumab (anti-PD-L1) treatment. The receptors here all came from a man aged 60 to 69 with urothelial cancer. Each CDR3 is given with its conserved first and last residue. D genes are given only for firm matches. A row's size may be missing; if present it is once, few, many or a size class.

v_gene,abundance,j_gene,d_gene,CDR3aa,CDR3nt
TRBV6-5,NA,TRBJ2-1,TRBD1,CASSGGQGAYNEQFF,TGTGCCAGCAGTGGGGGACAGGGGGCTTACAATGAGCAGTTCTTC
TRBV6-6,NA,TRBJ2-6,NA,CASSRDSGANVLTF,TGTGCCAGCAGTCGGGACTCTGGGGCCAACGTCCTGACTTTC
TRBV4-2,NA,TRBJ1-1,TRBD1,CASSPTGVNTEAFF,TGTGCCAGCAGCCCGACAGGGGTGAACACTGAAGCTTTCTTT
TRBV23-1,NA,TRBJ2-7,NA,CASKETLYEQYF,TGCGCCAGCAAGGAGACCCTCTACGAGCAGTACTTC
TRBV18,once,TRBJ2-7,TRBD1,CASSNRVTTGQYDEQYF,TGTGCCAGCTCAAACAGGGTCACGACAGGGCAGTACGACGAGCAGTACTTC
TRBV14,NA,TRBJ2-1,NA,CASSQNRLDVPNEQFF,TGTGCCAGCAGCCAAAATAGGCTAGATGTCCCCAATGAGCAGTTCTTC
TRBV5-1,NA,TRBJ1-2,NA,CASSLDPASDSYGYTF,TGCGCCAGCAGCTTGGATCCCGCGTCGGACTCCTATGGCTACACCTTC
TRBV2,NA,TRBJ1-5,TRBD1,CASSTDRDQPQHF,TGTGCCAGCAGTACGGACAGGGATCAGCCCCAGCATTTT
TRBV2,once,TRBJ2-7,NA,CASSPRVYEQYF,TGTGCCAGCAGTCCCAGGGTCTACGAGCAGTACTTC
TRBV2,NA,TRBJ2-3,TRBD2,CASKRESTDTQYF,TGTGCCAGCAAGCGGGAGTCCACAGATACGCAGTATTTT
TRBV6-6,NA,TRBJ1-5,TRBD1,CASRSDRGGHF,TGTGCCAGCAGGTCCGACAGGGGGGGGCATTTT
TRBV25-1,NA,TRBJ2-7,NA,CASSAYYEQYF,TGTGCCAGCAGTGCCTACTACGAGCAGTACTTC
TRBV18,NA,TRBJ1-6,NA,CASSQQQANSPLHF,TGTGCCAGCTCCCAACAACAGGCTAATTCACCCCTCCACTTT
TRBV7-2,NA,TRBJ1-6,NA,CASSSSLGGGSYNSPLHF,TGTGCCAGCAGCTCCTCCCTGGGCGGGGGTTCCTATAATTCACCCCTCCACTTT
TRBV7-8,NA,TRBJ2-2,NA,CASSLVRQGGTGELFF,TGTGCCAGCAGCTTAGTTCGGCAGGGAGGAACCGGGGAGCTGTTTTTT
TRBV27,NA,TRBJ2-2,TRBD1,CASSGRDRGFGDTGELFF,TGTGCCAGCAGTGGCCGGGACAGGGGATTTGGCGACACCGGGGAGCTGTTTTTT
TRBV5-1,NA,TRBJ1-1,NA,CASSLDTGSNTEAFF,TGCGCCAGCAGCTTGGATACCGGTTCGAACACTGAAGCTTTCTTT
TRBV19,NA,TRBJ1-2,TRBD1,CASTFPGQGSGYTF,TGTGCCAGTACCTTCCCGGGACAGGGGTCTGGCTACACCTTC
TRBV5-1,NA,TRBJ2-3,TRBD2,CASSLVGTSGSTDTQYF,TGCGCCAGCAGCTTGGTCGGGACTAGCGGGAGCACAGATACGCAGTATTTT
TRBV4-2,NA,TRBJ1-4,NA,CASSQGTDPTNEKLFF,TGTGCCAGCAGCCAAGGGACAGACCCAACTAATGAAAAACTGTTTTTT
TRBV19,NA,TRBJ2-3,NA,CASQTRQSTDTQYF,TGTGCCAGTCAAACCCGACAGAGCACAGATACGCAGTATTTT
TRBV7-2,NA,TRBJ2-7,TRBD2,CASSLEIAGGLTYEQYF,TGTGCCAGCAGCCTAGAGATAGCGGGGGGGCTGACCTACGAGCAGTACTTC
TRBV5-4,NA,TRBJ2-7,TRBD2,CASSFGAGAYEQYF,TGTGCCAGCAGCTTCGGAGCGGGAGCTTACGAGCAGTACTTC
TRBV4-1,NA,TRBJ2-1,TRBD2,CASSQDGGGLAPNEQFF,TGCGCCAGCAGCCAAGATGGGGGGGGACTAGCCCCCAATGAGCAGTTCTTC
TRBV6-1,once,TRBJ1-5,NA,CASSAAGANQPQHF,TGTGCCAGCAGTGCGGCGGGGGCCAATCAGCCCCAGCATTTT
TRBV7-8,NA,TRBJ1-5,TRBD1,CASSPDRDQPQHF,TGTGCCAGCAGCCCTGACAGGGATCAGCCCCAGCATTTT
TRBV5-1,NA,TRBJ2-1,TRBD2,CASSGGLAGGVYNEQFF,TGCGCCAGCAGCGGGGGACTAGCGGGGGGAGTCTACAATGAGCAGTTCTTC
TRBV20-1,NA,TRBJ2-3,NA,CSAQLADTQYF,TGCAGTGCCCAATTAGCGGATACGCAGTATTTT
TRBV4-1,NA,TRBJ1-6,TRBD1,CASSQGQGNSPLHF,TGCGCCAGCAGCCAAGGACAGGGGAATTCACCCCTCCACTTT
TRBV6-5,NA,TRBJ1-1,NA,CASSYGRNTEAFF,TGTGCCAGCAGTTACGGGAGGAACACTGAAGCTTTCTTT
TRBV28,NA,TRBJ1-2,TRBD1,CASSPGGRGGYTF,TGTGCCAGCAGTCCAGGGGGCCGTGGTGGCTACACCTTC
TRBV5-6,NA,TRBJ1-4,TRBD1,CASSRTGPYEKLFF,TGTGCCAGCAGCCGGACAGGGCCCTATGAAAAACTGTTTTTT
TRBV6-1,NA,TRBJ2-1,NA,CASREQGSVTYNEQFF,TGTGCCAGCAGGGAACAGGGATCGGTCACCTACAATGAGCAGTTCTTC
TRBV29-1,NA,TRBJ2-3,TRBD1,CSVGIGQGRTDTQYF,TGCAGCGTCGGAATAGGACAGGGACGCACAGATACGCAGTATTTT
TRBV11-2,NA,TRBJ1-4,NA,CASSFRGSNEKLFF,TGTGCCAGCAGCTTTCGAGGGAGTAATGAAAAACTGTTTTTT
TRBV28,NA,TRBJ2-7,NA,CASSSPRGRYEQYF,TGTGCCAGCAGTTCCCCGCGGGGTCGGTACGAGCAGTACTTC
TRBV19,NA,TRBJ1-2,NA,CASSPDRWIYGYTF,TGTGCCAGTAGTCCAGACAGGTGGATCTATGGCTACACCTTC
TRBV6-6,once,TRBJ1-5,NA,CASRAGDQPQHF,TGTGCCAGCCGGGCAGGGGATCAGCCCCAGCATTTT
TRBV5-1,NA,TRBJ2-7,NA,CASTDGDYEQYF,TGCGCCAGCACGGACGGGGACTACGAGCAGTACTTC
TRBV6-5,NA,TRBJ1-2,NA,CASKVYGGHYGYTF,TGTGCCAGCAAGGTTTACGGGGGGCACTATGGCTACACCTTC
TRBV6-1,few,TRBJ1-2,TRBD1,CASSVYGDRGGYTF,TGTGCCAGCAGTGTATACGGGGACAGGGGTGGCTACACCTTC
TRBV30,NA,TRBJ1-1,TRBD1,CAWSTASPGQGFEAFF,TGTGCCTGGAGTACCGCCTCTCCGGGACAGGGTTTTGAAGCTTTCTTT
TRBV7-2,NA,TRBJ2-7,NA,CASSLYRTYEQYF,TGTGCCAGCAGCTTGTACAGAACCTACGAGCAGTACTTC
TRBV18,few,TRBJ1-1,TRBD1,CASSPFPQGAGTEAFF,TGTGCCAGCTCACCTTTCCCACAGGGGGCCGGGACTGAAGCTTTCTTT
TRBV7-2,NA,TRBJ2-2,NA,CASSWQGDAGELFF,TGTGCCAGCAGCTGGCAGGGTGACGCCGGGGAGCTGTTTTTT
TRBV7-6,once,TRBJ2-1,NA,CASSLAVPGNMEQFF,TGTGCCAGCAGCTTAGCAGTCCCGGGAAATATGGAGCAGTTCTTC
TRBV5-1,NA,TRBJ1-2,NA,CASSLGDGRLRGYTF,TGCGCCAGCAGCTTGGGGGACGGGAGGTTGCGGGGCTACACCTTC
TRBV5-8,NA,TRBJ1-4,NA,CASSLRRAGGEKLFF,TGTGCCAGCAGCTTGAGGAGGGCAGGTGGTGAAAAACTGTTTTTT
TRBV7-2,NA,TRBJ2-4,TRBD1,CASSPTGASTKNIQYF,TGTGCCAGCAGCCCGACAGGGGCCTCGACCAAAAACATTCAGTACTTC
TRBV11-2,NA,TRBJ2-4,TRBD2,CASSFGSGAVQYF,TGTGCCAGTAGCTTCGGAAGCGGGGCTGTTCAGTACTTC
TRBV4-1,NA,TRBJ2-1,NA,CASSQDPRHHDNEQFF,TGCGCCAGCAGCCAAGATCCCAGGCACCACGACAATGAGCAGTTCTTC
TRBV4-3,NA,TRBJ2-1,TRBD2,CASSQGLASGNNEQFF,TGCGCCAGCAGCCAAGGGCTCGCTAGCGGTAACAATGAGCAGTTCTTC
TRBV5-1,NA,TRBJ1-1,TRBD1,CASSRTGGEGTEAFF,TGCGCCAGCAGCCGCACAGGGGGCGAAGGGACTGAAGCTTTCTTT